The rows below give T cell receptor beta chains drawn from one sample of a study of CD8+CD57+ T cells in acquired aplastic anemia. MiXCR, run by TCRdb on the reads, gives a single entry per CDR3 protein. The repertoire holds about 180,000 distinct CDR3 sequences, with about 47% as singletons. Sequences were obtained from sorted CD4+, CD8+, or CD8+CD57+ T cells (not recorded which) from PBMCs. The source of these receptors is a human donor in good health. The CDR3 runs from the conserved cysteine through the conserved F or W. A D gene is named only where the DNA matches it firmly. Size is stated for part of the rows, as once, few or many counts, or as a class when the clone is expanded.

DNA: TGTGCCAGCAGTCGACAAAAAGGGGATGAGACCCAGTACTTC
CDR3: CASSRQKGDETQYF
V: TRBV2
J: TRBJ2-5
D: -
size: once

DNA: TGTGCCAGCAGTGAAGGGGCGCTTATTAACTATGGCTACACCTTC
CDR3: CASSEGALINYGYTF
V: TRBV6-1
J: TRBJ1-2
D: -
size: -

DNA: TGCAGTGCCAGCAGGGGCCTCGGGGGGTCCCATTTCTCTGGAAACACCATATATTTT
CDR3: CSASRGLGGSHFSGNTIYF
V: TRBV20-1
J: TRBJ1-3
D: -
size: -

DNA: TGTGCCACCAGCGGAGATGGAGGGGGCCACGAGCAGTACTTC
CDR3: CATSGDGGGHEQYF
V: TRBV15
J: TRBJ2-7
D: -
size: -

DNA: TGCAGTGCTAGAGGGCAGGGCTCCTACGAGCAGTACTTC
CDR3: CSARGQGSYEQYF
V: TRBV20-1
J: TRBJ2-7
D: -
size: -

DNA: TGTGCCAGCAGACCTCCGACTAGCGGGAGTAGGAGTCTACAGTACTTC
CDR3: CASRPPTSGSRSLQYF
V: TRBV6-1
J: TRBJ2-7
D: TRBD2
size: -

DNA: TGTGCCAGCGCAAGAACGCGGGGGCTGCAAGAGACCCAGTACTTC
CDR3: CASARTRGLQETQYF
V: TRBV25-1
J: TRBJ2-5
D: -
size: few

DNA: TGTGCCAGCAGTTTTCAGGGATTTGTTTGGAACACCGGGGAGCTGTTTTTT
CDR3: CASSFQGFVWNTGELFF
V: TRBV28
J: TRBJ2-2
D: -
size: -

DNA: TGTGCCAGCAGTCCTCTAGCGGCTAGCACAGATACGCAGTATTTT
CDR3: CASSPLAASTDTQYF
V: TRBV2
J: TRBJ2-3
D: TRBD2
size: -

DNA: TGCGCCAGCCAGGAAGGGGGCGGGGGACCTAACACCGGGGAGCTGTTTTTT
CDR3: CASQEGGGGPNTGELFF
V: TRBV10-2
J: TRBJ2-2
D: -
size: -

DNA: TGTGCCAGCAGTTACGACAGGGATCAGCCCCAGCATTTT
CDR3: CASSYDRDQPQHF
V: TRBV7-2
J: TRBJ1-5
D: TRBD1
size: few

DNA: TGCGCCAGCAGCACCGGACAGGGCTCTTCACCCCTCCACTTT
CDR3: CASSTGQGSSPLHF
V: TRBV5-1
J: TRBJ1-6
D: TRBD1
size: -

DNA: TGTGCCAGCAGCCATGCAAGGGGCAGGGATGGCTACACCTTC
CDR3: CASSHARGRDGYTF
V: TRBV3-1
J: TRBJ1-2
D: -
size: few

DNA: TGTGCCAGCGCGAGGGAGGGGGTAGTGGAAAAACTGTTTTTT
CDR3: CASAREGVVEKLFF
V: TRBV19
J: TRBJ1-4
D: -
size: many

DNA: TGTGCCAGCAGGTCGATGGGACAGGTCACAGAGGAGCAGTACTTC
CDR3: CASRSMGQVTEEQYF
V: TRBV2
J: TRBJ2-7
D: TRBD1
size: -

DNA: TGTGCCACCAGCAGAGGAGCTAACTATGGCTACACCTTC
CDR3: CATSRGANYGYTF
V: TRBV15
J: TRBJ1-2
D: -
size: -

DNA: TGTGCCAGCAGGTGGGACATTACCAACGTCCTGACTTTC
CDR3: CASRWDITNVLTF
V: TRBV5-5
J: TRBJ2-6
D: -
size: many

DNA: TGTGCCACCAGTGGCCCGACAGGGTCTAGCACAGATACGCAGTATTTT
CDR3: CATSGPTGSSTDTQYF
V: TRBV24-1
J: TRBJ2-3
D: TRBD1
size: -

DNA: TGTGCCAGCAGACGGACAGGGGATAACTATGGCTACACCTTC
CDR3: CASRRTGDNYGYTF
V: TRBV6-1
J: TRBJ1-2
D: TRBD1
size: many

DNA: TGTGCCAGCAGCGTTTTCGGCCTAGCGGGAGGGGAGCAGTACTTC
CDR3: CASSVFGLAGGEQYF
V: TRBV7-2
J: TRBJ2-7
D: TRBD2
size: many

DNA: TGTGCCATCAGTGCGGGACGGAACACCGGGGAGCTGTTTTTT
CDR3: CAISAGRNTGELFF
V: TRBV10-3
J: TRBJ2-2
D: -
size: -

DNA: TGCAGCCCGGGACCTCCTGATTATGGCTACACCTTC
CDR3: CSPGPPDYGYTF
V: TRBV20-1
J: TRBJ1-2
D: -
size: -

DNA: TGTGCCAGCAGCCCCCGACAGATGTTTTTT
CDR3: CASSPRQMFF
V: TRBV7-3
J: TRBJ2-2
D: -
size: -

DNA: TGCGCCAGCAGCCCGACAGTCCTCCGGGAGACCCAGTACTTC
CDR3: CASSPTVLRETQYF
V: TRBV10-2
J: TRBJ2-5
D: -
size: many

DNA: TGTGCCAGCAGCCGCGAAAAGCGGAGTTCCTACGAGCAGTACTTC
CDR3: CASSREKRSSYEQYF
V: TRBV7-8
J: TRBJ2-7
D: -
size: many

DNA: TGTGCCACCAGTGATTTCCCAAACACTGAAGCTTTCTTT
CDR3: CATSDFPNTEAFF
V: TRBV24-1
J: TRBJ1-1
D: -
size: -

DNA: TGTGCCAGCAGCTCACAGGGAGACGGGGAGCTGTTTTTT
CDR3: CASSSQGDGELFF
V: TRBV11-2
J: TRBJ2-2
D: -
size: -

DNA: TGTGCCAGCAGCGTAGGACAGAATCAAGAGACCCAGTACTTC
CDR3: CASSVGQNQETQYF
V: TRBV9
J: TRBJ2-5
D: -
size: many

DNA: TGTGCCAGCAGCTTAGGTGGAGGGATAAGGACTAACTATGGCTACACCTTC
CDR3: CASSLGGGIRTNYGYTF
V: TRBV11-2
J: TRBJ1-2
D: -
size: many

DNA: TGTGCCACCAGCAGAGATACTAGCGGGATCTCAGATACGCAGTATTTT
CDR3: CATSRDTSGISDTQYF
V: TRBV15
J: TRBJ2-3
D: TRBD2
size: -

DNA: TGTGCCACCAATAGTGGGGCCGGGGAGCTGTTTTTT
CDR3: CATNSGAGELFF
V: TRBV24-1
J: TRBJ2-2
D: -
size: -

DNA: TGTGCCAGTATATCCCTAGCGGGAGGTGGAAATGAGCAGTTCTTC
CDR3: CASISLAGGGNEQFF
V: TRBV19
J: TRBJ2-1
D: TRBD2
size: -

DNA: TGTGCCAGCAGTGCGGCACCGAACACTGAAGCTTTCTTT
CDR3: CASSAAPNTEAFF
V: TRBV2
J: TRBJ1-1
D: -
size: -

DNA: TGTGCCAGCAGCCAAGCGGGGTTCGGAGATACGCAGTATTTT
CDR3: CASSQAGFGDTQYF
V: TRBV3-1
J: TRBJ2-3
D: -
size: few

DNA: TGCAGCGGCGGACTAGCGGGGACCGACGAGCAGTACTTC
CDR3: CSGGLAGTDEQYF
V: TRBV29-1
J: TRBJ2-7
D: TRBD2
size: few

DNA: TGCAGTGCTATGGTAGGGGACAGACATAGCAATCAGCCCCAGCATTTT
CDR3: CSAMVGDRHSNQPQHF
V: TRBV20-1
J: TRBJ1-5
D: TRBD1
size: many

DNA: TGTGCCAGCAGCCCCAGCCCTAACTATGGCTACACCTTC
CDR3: CASSPSPNYGYTF
V: TRBV7-8
J: TRBJ1-2
D: -
size: -

DNA: TGCAGTGCTAGTGGAGGGCAGTACTTC
CDR3: CSASGGQYF
V: TRBV20-1
J: TRBJ2-7
D: -
size: many

DNA: TGCAGTGCTACGACGGGACAGGGAAAAGAGACCCAGTACTTC
CDR3: CSATTGQGKETQYF
V: TRBV20-1
J: TRBJ2-5
D: TRBD1
size: -

DNA: TGCAGTGCTAGCCAAATTAGCGGGAGAAGGGGAGAGACCCAGTACTTC
CDR3: CSASQISGRRGETQYF
V: TRBV20-1
J: TRBJ2-5
D: TRBD2
size: many

DNA: TGTGCTAGTGGACTCACAGATACGCAGTATTTT
CDR3: CASGLTDTQYF
V: TRBV12-5
J: TRBJ2-3
D: -
size: -

DNA: TGCAGCTCCCGAGAGGGACAGAGGAACACTGAAGCTTTCTTT
CDR3: CSSREGQRNTEAFF
V: TRBV29-1
J: TRBJ1-1
D: TRBD1
size: once

DNA: TGTGCCAGCAGCGTACAGTTACCCTACGAGCAGTACTTC
CDR3: CASSVQLPYEQYF
V: TRBV7-8
J: TRBJ2-7
D: -
size: -

DNA: TGTGCCAGCAGCCCTACGGGACTAGCGACAGATACGCAGTATTTT
CDR3: CASSPTGLATDTQYF
V: TRBV11-2
J: TRBJ2-3
D: TRBD2
size: many

DNA: TGTGCCAGCTCACCAACCCAGACAGGGCCCGAGCAGTACTTC
CDR3: CASSPTQTGPEQYF
V: TRBV18
J: TRBJ2-7
D: TRBD1
size: -

DNA: TGTGCCAGTAGTAAGACTCAAATCGACAGCCCCGGCTACACCTTC
CDR3: CASSKTQIDSPGYTF
V: TRBV19
J: TRBJ1-2
D: -
size: few

DNA: TGTGCCAGCAGGGGACTGGATTCACCCCTCCACTTT
CDR3: CASRGLDSPLHF
V: TRBV2
J: TRBJ1-6
D: -
size: many

DNA: TGTGCCAGCAGTTTTAAGAGGGGCGGACAGCCCCAGCATTTT
CDR3: CASSFKRGGQPQHF
V: TRBV28
J: TRBJ1-5
D: -
size: -

DNA: TGTGCCAGCAGCTTAGCTGGCGTTGGGGCAGAACTATACAATGAGCAGTTCTTC
CDR3: CASSLAGVGAELYNEQFF
V: TRBV7-6
J: TRBJ2-1
D: -
size: few

DNA: TGTGCCAGCAGCCTAGCGGACTTTGGGGCAGATACGCAGTATTTT
CDR3: CASSLADFGADTQYF
V: TRBV7-2
J: TRBJ2-3
D: TRBD2
size: -

DNA: TGCAGTGCTAGGTCCGACTTGAGGGCAGAGACCCAGTACTTC
CDR3: CSARSDLRAETQYF
V: TRBV20-1
J: TRBJ2-5
D: -
size: -

DNA: TGTGCCAGCACCTCCCGGCAGGGGGCTTATGGCTACACCTTC
CDR3: CASTSRQGAYGYTF
V: TRBV28
J: TRBJ1-2
D: TRBD1
size: few

DNA: TGTGCCACCAACGGGGCAGGAGATACGCAGTATTTT
CDR3: CATNGAGDTQYF
V: TRBV24-1
J: TRBJ2-3
D: -
size: many

DNA: TGTGCCAGCAGTGAAGGATTGGACAGGCATCAAGAGACCCAGTACTTC
CDR3: CASSEGLDRHQETQYF
V: TRBV6-1
J: TRBJ2-5
D: TRBD1
size: -

DNA: TGTGCCAGTAGTATTTTGTCAAACTATGGCTACACCTTC
CDR3: CASSILSNYGYTF
V: TRBV19
J: TRBJ1-2
D: -
size: -